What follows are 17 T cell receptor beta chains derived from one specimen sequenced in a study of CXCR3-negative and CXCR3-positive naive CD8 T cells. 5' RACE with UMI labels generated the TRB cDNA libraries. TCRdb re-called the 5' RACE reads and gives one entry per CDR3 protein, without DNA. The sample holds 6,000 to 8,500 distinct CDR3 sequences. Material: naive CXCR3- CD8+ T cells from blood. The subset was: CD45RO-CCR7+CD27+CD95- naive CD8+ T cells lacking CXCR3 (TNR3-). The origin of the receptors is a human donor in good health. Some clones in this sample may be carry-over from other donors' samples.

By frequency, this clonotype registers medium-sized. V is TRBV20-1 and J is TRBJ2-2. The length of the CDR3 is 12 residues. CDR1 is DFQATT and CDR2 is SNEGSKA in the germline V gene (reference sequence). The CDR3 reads CSAIRRPGELFF.

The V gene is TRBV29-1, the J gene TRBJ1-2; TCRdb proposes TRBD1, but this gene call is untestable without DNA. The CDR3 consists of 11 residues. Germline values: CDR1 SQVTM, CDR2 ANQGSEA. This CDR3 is CSGVTGNGYTF.

This chain's CDR3 is CASSPSGGTDTQYF. The chain combines TRBV7-3 with TRBJ2-3. Per the germline V gene, CDR1 is SGHTA and CDR2 is FQGTGA. The CDR3 is made up of 14 amino acids.

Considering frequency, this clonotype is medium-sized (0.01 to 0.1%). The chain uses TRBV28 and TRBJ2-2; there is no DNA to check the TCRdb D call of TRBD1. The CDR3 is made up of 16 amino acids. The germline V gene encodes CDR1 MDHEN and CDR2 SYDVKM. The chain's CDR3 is CASSPPWKGSTGELFF. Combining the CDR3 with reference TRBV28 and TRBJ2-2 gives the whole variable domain DVKVTQSSRYLVKRTGEKVFLECVQDMDHENMFWYRQDPGLGLRLIYFSYDVKMKEKGDIPEGYSVSREKKERFSLILESASTNQTSMYLCASSPPWKGSTGELFFGEGSRLTVL.

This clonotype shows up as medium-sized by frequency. The CDR3 spells CATSSSSTGGFTGELFF. This chain links TRBV15 with TRBJ2-2; the D call from TCRdb, TRBD2, cannot be confirmed without DNA. Germline lookup yields CDR1 LNHNV and CDR2 YYDKDF (reference sequence). The CDR3 spans 17 residues.

CDR3 loop: CASSFNRAGTEAFF. This chain connects TRBV28 to TRBJ1-1; as DNA is missing, the TRBD1 call by TCRdb cannot be tested. Germline assignment: CDR1 MDHEN and CDR2 SYDVKM. The CDR3 extends over 14 amino acids.

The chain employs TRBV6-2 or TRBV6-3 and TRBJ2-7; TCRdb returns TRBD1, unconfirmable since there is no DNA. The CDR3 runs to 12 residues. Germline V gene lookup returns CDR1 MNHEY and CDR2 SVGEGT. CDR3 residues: CASGTIYSEQYF.

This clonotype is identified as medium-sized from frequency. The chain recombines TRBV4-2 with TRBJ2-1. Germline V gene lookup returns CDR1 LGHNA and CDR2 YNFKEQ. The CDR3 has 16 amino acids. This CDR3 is CASSQPTGSPYNEQFF.

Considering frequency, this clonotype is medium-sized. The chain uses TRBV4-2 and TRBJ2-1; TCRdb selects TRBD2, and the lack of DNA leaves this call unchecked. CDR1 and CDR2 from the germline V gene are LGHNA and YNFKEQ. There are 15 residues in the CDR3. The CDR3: CASSPAGSGANEQFF.

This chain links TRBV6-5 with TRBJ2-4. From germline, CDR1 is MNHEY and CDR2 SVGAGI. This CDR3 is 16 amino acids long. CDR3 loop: CASSSREGIAKNIQYF.

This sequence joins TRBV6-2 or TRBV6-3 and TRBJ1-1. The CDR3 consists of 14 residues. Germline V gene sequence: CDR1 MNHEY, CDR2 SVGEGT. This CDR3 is CASSYGERNTEAFF.

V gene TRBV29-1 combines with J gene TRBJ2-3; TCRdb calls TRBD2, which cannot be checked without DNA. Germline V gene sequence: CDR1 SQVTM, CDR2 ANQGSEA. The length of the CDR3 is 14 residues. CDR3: CSVEGGPGGDTQYF.

CDR3 loop: CSVDGGFDNEQFF. The rearrangement links TRBV29-1 to TRBJ2-1; no DNA is available, so the TRBD2 call from TCRdb remains unchecked. The CDR3 loop spans 13 amino acids. Germline V gene data show CDR1 as SQVTM and CDR2 as ANQGSEA.

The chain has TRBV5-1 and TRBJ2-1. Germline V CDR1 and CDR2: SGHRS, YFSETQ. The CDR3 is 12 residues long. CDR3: CASSLARGEQFF.

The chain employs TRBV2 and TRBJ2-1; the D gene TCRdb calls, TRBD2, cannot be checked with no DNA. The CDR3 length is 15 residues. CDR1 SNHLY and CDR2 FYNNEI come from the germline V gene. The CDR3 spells CASSERLAGIDEQFF.

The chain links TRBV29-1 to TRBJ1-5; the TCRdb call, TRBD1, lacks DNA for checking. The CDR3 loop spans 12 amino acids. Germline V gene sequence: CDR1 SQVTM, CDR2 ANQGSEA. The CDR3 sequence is CSVRGAGQPQHF. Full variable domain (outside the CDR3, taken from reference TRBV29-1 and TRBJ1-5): SAVISQKPSRDICQRGTSLTIQCQVDSQVTMMFWYRQQPGQSLTLIATANQGSEATYESGFVIDKFPISRPNLTFSTLTVSNMSPEDSSIYLCSVRGAGQPQHFGDGTRLSIL.

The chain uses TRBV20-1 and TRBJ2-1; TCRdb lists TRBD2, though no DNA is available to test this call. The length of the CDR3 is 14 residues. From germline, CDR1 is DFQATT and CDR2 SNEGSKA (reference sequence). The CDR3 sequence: CSASGRASYNEQFF.